Below, 8 T cell receptor beta chains from the same sample are listed, as sequenced in a study of blood T cells in healthy people across ages. With a J-beta primer mix and a sample-barcoded 5' primer, a second PCR ran roughly 6 to 12 cycles. TCRdb independently ran MiXCR on the 5' RACE reads; one entry per CDR3 protein. The sample includes over a million distinct CDR3 sequences, roughly 45% of them seen just once. The sample was blood. The origin of the receptors is a woman aged 18-29 years in good health.

In this sample, this clonotype turned up a few times. The genes are TRBV3-1 and TRBJ2-2, with 11 bases that match TRBD1. J was trimmed by 2 bases and V by 5 bases; bases with no gene match: 10. The CDR3 covers 18 residues. The germline gives CDR1 LGHDT, CDR2 YNNKEL (reference sequence). The CDR3 loop is CASSDSGTGGDNTGELFF. The CDR3 coding sequence is TGTGCCAGCAGCGATTCCGGGACAGGGGGGGATAACACCGGGGAGCTGTTTTTT.

V gene TRBV29-1 combines with J gene TRBJ1-1, with D unresolved. The CDR3 contains 13 residues. Germline V gene data show CDR1 as SQVTM and CDR2 as ANQGSEA. Trimming pared 6 bases from V and 4 bases from J, leaving 15 bases between. CDR3 loop: CSVVRGIFTEAFF. The CDR3 coding sequence is TGCAGCGTCGTCCGAGGGATCTTCACTGAAGCTTTCTTT.

The chain employs TRBV3-1 and TRBJ2-6, with no clear D. Trimming pared 3 bases from V and 0 bases from J, leaving 15 bases between. CDR3 size: 18 residues. Germline V gives CDR1 LGHDT, CDR2 YNNKEL (reference sequence). As DNA, the CDR3 is TGTGCCAGCAGCCATTGGGCGGTGTCGGTCTCTGGGGCCAACGTCCTGACTTTC. Translated: CASSHWAVSVSGANVLTF.

V usage is TRBV7-8 and J usage is TRBJ1-1; D is ambiguous. This CDR3 is 16 amino acids long. Germline lookup yields CDR1 SGHVS and CDR2 FQNEAQ. Deletions cut 1 base from V and 5 bases from J, with 17 bases between. CDR3 DNA sequence: TGTGCCAGCAGCTTAGGCCCAGTAACCTCGTGGACTGAAGCTTTCTTT. It encodes CASSLGPVTSWTEAFF.

This clonotype was observed at least ten times. This chain links TRBV7-2 with TRBJ1-2; D not resolved. Germline loops: CDR1 SGHTA, CDR2 FQGNSA. The ends were cut back, 11 bases at V and 5 bases at J, with 15 bases in the middle. This CDR3 is 12 amino acids long. The CDR3, as DNA: TGTGCCTCGCAAGGGATTGAATATGGCTACACCTTC. It encodes CASQGIEYGYTF.

The chain combines TRBV12-3 or TRBV12-4 with TRBJ1-3; possibly TRBD1 for D (5 bases). The germline V and J ends were trimmed by 6 bases and 0 bases, with 15 bases remaining between them. The CDR3 covers 16 residues. This CDR3 is CASSPSGTSSGNTIYF. DNA of the CDR3: TGTGCCAGCAGCCCCTCCGGGACCAGCTCTGGAAACACCATATATTTT.

Comments on this clonotype: At one of its ends the junction is not consistent with the germline gene, which may arise from a read error. The V gene is TRBV10-3, the J gene TRBJ2-3; D possibly corresponds to TRBD2 (5 bases). Germline loops: CDR1 ENHRY, CDR2 SYGVKD. The CDR3 contains 10 residues. CDR3 sequence (DNA): TGTGCCATCGGAGAGGGTACGCGGTATTTT. Translated, it gives CAIGEGTRYF.

J is TRBJ2-5 and V is TRBV7-2, with 12 bases lining up with TRBD2. CDR1 is SGHTA and CDR2 is FQGNSA in the germline V gene. With V trimmed by 5 bases and J by 11 bases, 12 bases remained unmatched. This CDR3 comprises 15 residues. The CDR3 reads CASSRLAGDPLEQYF. CDR3 nucleotides: TGTGCCAGCAGCAGACTAGCGGGGGACCCTCTGGAGCAGTACTTC. Drawing the rest from reference TRBV7-2 and TRBJ2-5, the complete variable domain is GAGVSQSPSNKVTEKGKDVELRCDPISGHTALYWYRQSLGQGLEFLIYFQGNSAPDKSGLPSDRFSAERTGGSVSTLTIQRTQQEDSAVYLCASSRLAGDPLEQYFGPGTRLLVL.